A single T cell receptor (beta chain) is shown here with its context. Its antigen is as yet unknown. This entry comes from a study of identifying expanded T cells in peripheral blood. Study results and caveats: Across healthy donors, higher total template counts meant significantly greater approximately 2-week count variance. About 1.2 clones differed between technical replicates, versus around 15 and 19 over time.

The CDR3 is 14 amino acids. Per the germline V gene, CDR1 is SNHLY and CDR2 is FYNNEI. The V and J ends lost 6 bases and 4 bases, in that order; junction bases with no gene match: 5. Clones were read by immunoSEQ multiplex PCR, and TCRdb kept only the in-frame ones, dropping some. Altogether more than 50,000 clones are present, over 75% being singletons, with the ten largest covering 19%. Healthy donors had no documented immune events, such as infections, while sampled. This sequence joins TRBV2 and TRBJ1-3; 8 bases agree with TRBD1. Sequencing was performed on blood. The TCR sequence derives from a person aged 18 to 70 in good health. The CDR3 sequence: CASRGGQAGNTIYF. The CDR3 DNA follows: TGTGCCAGCAGAGGGGGACAGGCAGGAAACACCATATATTTT. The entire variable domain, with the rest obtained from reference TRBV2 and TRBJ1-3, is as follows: EPEVTQTPSHQVTQMGQEVILRCVPISNHLYFYWYRQILGQKVEFLVSFYNNEISEKSEIFDDQFSVERPDGSNFTLKIRSTKLEDSAMYFCASRGGQAGNTIYFGEGSWLTVV.